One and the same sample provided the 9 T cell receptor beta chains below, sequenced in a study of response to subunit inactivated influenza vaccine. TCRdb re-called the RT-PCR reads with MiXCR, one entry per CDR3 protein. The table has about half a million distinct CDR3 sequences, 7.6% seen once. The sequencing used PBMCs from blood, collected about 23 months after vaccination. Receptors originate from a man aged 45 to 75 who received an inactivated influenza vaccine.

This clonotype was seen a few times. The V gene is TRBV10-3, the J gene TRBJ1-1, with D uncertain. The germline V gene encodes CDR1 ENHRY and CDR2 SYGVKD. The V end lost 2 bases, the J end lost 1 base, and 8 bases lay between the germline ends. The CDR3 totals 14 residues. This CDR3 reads CAISERRANTEAFF. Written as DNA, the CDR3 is TGTGCCATCAGTGAGAGGAGGGCGAACACTGAAGCTTTCTTT.

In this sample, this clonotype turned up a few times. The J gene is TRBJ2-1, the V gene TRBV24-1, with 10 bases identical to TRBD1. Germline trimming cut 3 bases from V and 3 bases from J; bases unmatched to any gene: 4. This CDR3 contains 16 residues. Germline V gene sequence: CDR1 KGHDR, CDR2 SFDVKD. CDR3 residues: CATSDTGTGVYNEQFF. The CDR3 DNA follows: TGTGCCACCAGTGATACAGGGACAGGGGTCTACAATGAGCAGTTCTTC.

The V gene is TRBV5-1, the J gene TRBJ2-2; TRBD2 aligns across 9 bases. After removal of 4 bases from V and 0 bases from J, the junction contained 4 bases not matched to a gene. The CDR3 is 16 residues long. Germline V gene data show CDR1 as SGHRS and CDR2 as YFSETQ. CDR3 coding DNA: TGCGCCAGCAGCCAGGGACTAGCTACGAACACCGGGGAGCTGTTTTTT. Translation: CASSQGLATNTGELFF.

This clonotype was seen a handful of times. CDR3 region: CASSFPSDSYYNEQFF. CDR3 DNA: TGTGCCAGCAGCTTCCCAAGCGACTCATACTACAATGAGCAGTTCTTC. This chain links TRBV7-2 with TRBJ2-1; D ambiguous. CDR3 length: 16 residues. The V end was cut by 3 bases, the J end by 3 bases, with 15 bases between. Germline values: CDR1 SGHTA, CDR2 FQGNSA.

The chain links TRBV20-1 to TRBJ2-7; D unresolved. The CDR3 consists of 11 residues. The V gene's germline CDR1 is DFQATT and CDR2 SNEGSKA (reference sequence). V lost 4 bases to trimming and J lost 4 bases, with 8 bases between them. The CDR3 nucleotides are TGCAGTGCTAACGACAATTACGAGCAGTACTTC. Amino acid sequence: CSANDNYEQYF.

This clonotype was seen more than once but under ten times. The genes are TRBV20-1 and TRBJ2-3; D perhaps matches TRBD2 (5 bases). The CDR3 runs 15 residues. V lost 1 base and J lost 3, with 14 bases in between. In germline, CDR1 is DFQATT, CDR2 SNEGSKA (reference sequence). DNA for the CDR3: TGCAGTGCTAGAGTGATCCTAGCCCCGACAGATACGCAGTATTTT. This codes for CSARVILAPTDTQYF.

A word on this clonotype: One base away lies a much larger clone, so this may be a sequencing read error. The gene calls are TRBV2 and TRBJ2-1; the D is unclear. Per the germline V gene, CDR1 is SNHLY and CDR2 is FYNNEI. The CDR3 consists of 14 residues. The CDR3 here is CATAYSRTYNKQFF. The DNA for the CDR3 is TGTGCCACCGCCTATAGCAGGACCTACAATAAGCAGTTCTTC.

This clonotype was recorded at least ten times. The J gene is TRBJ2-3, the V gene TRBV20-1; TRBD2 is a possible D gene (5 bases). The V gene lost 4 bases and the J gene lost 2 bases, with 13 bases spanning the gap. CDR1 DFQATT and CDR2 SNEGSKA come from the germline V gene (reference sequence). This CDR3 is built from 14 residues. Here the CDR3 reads CSAIRDINTDTQYF. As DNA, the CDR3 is TGCAGTGCTATCCGGGATATCAACACAGATACGCAGTATTTT.

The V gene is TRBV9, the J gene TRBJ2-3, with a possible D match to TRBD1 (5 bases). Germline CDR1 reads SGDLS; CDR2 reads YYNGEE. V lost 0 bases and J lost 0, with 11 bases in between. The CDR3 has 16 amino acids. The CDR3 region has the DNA TGTGCCAGCAGCGTAGCTTGGTCAGGGAGCACAGATACGCAGTATTTT. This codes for CASSVAWSGSTDTQYF.